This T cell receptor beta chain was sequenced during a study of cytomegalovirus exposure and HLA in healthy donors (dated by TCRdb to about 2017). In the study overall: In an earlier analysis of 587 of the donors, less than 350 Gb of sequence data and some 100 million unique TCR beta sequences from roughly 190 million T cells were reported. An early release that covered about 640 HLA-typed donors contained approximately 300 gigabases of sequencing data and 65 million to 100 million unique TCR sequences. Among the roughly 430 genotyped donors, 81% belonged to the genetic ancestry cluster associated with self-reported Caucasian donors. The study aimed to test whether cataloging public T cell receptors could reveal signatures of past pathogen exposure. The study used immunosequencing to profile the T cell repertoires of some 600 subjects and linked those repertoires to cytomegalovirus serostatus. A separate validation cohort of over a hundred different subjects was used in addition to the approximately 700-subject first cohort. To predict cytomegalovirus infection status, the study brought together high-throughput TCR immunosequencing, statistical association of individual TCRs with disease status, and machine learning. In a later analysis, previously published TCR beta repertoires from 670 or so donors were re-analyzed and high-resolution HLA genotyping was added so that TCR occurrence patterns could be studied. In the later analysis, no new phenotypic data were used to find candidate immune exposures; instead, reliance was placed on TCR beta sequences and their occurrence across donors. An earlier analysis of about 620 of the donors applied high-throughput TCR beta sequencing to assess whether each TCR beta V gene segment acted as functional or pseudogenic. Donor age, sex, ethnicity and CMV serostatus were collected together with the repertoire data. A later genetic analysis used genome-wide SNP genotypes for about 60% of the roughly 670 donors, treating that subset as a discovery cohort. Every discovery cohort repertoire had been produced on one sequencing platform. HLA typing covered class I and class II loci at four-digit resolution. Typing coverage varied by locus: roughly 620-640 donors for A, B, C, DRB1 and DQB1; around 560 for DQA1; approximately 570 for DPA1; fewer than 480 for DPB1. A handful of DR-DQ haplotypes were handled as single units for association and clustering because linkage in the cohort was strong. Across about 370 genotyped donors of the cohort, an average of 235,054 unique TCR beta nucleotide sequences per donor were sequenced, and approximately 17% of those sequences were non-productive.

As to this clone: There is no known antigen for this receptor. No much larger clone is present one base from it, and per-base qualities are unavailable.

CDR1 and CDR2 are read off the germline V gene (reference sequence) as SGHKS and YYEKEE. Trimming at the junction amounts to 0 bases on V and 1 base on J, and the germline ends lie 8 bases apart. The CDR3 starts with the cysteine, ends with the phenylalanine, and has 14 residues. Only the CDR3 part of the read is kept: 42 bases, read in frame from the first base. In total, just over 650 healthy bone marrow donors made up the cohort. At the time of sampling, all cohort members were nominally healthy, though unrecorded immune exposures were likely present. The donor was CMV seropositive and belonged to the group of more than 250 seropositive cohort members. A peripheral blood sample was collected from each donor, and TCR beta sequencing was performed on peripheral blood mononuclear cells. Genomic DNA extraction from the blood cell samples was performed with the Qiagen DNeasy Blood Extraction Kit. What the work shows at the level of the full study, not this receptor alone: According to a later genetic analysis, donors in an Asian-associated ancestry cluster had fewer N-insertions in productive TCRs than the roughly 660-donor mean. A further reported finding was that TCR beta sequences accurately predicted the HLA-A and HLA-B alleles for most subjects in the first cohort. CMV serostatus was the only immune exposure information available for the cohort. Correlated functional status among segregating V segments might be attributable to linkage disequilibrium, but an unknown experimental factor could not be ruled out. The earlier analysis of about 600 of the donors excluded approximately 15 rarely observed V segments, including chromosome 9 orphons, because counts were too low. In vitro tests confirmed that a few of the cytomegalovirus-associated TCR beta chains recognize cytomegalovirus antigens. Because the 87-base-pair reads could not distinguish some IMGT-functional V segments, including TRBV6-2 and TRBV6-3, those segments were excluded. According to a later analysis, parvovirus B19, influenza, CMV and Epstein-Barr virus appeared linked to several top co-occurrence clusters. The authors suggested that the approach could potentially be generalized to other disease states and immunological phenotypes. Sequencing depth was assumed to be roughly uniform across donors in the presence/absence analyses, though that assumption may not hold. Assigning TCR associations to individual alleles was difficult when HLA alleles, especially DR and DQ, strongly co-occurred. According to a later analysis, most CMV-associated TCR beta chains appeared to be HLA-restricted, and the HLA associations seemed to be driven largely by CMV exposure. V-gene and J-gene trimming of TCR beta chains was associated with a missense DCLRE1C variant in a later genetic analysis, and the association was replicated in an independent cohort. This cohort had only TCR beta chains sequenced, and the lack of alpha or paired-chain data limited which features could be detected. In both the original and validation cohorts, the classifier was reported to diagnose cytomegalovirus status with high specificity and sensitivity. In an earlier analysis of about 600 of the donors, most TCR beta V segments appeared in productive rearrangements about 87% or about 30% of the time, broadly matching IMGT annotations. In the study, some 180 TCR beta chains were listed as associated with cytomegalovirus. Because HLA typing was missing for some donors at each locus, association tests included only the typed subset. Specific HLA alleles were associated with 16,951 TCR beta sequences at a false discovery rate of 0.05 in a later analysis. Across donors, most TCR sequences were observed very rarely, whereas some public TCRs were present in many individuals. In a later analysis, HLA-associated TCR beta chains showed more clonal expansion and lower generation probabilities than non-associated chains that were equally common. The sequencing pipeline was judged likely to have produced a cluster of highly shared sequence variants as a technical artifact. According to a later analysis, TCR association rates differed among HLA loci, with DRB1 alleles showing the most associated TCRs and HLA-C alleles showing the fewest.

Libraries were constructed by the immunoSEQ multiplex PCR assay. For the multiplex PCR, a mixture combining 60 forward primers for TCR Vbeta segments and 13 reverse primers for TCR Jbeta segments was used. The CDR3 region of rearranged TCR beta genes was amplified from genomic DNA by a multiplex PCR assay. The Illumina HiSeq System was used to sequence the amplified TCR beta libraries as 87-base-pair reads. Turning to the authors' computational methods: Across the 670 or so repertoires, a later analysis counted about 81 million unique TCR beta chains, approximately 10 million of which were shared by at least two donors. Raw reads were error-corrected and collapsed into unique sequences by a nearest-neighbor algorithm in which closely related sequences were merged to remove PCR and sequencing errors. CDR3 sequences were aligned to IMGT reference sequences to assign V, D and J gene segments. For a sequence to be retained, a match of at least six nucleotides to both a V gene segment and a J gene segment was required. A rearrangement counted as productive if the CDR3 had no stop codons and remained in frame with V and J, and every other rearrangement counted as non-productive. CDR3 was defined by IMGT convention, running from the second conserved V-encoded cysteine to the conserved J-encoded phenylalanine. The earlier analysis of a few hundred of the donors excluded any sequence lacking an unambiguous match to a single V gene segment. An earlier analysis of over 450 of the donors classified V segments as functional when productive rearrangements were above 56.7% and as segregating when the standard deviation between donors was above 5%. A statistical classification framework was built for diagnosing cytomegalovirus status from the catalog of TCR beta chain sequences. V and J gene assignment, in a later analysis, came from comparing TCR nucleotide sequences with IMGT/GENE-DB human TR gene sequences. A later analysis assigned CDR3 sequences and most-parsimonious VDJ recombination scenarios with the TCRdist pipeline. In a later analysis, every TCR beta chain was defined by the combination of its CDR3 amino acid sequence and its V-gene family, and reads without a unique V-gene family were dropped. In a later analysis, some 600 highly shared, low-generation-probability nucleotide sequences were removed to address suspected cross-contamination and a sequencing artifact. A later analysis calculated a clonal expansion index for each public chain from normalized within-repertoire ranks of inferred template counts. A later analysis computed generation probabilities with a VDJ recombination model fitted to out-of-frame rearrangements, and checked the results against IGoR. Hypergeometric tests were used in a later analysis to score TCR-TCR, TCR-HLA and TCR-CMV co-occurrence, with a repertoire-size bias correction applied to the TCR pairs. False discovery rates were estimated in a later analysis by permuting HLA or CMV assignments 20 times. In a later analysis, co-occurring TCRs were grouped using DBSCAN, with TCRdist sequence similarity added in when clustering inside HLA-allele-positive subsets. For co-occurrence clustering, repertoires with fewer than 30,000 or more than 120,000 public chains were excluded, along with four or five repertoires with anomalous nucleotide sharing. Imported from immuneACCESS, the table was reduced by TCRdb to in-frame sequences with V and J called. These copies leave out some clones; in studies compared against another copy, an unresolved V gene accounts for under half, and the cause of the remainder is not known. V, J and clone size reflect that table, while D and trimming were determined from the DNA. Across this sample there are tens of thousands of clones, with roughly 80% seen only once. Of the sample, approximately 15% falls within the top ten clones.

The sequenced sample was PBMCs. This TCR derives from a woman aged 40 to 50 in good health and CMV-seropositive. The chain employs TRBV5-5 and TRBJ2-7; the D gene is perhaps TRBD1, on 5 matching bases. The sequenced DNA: TGTGCCAGCAGCTTGGACAGGTCTTCCTACGAGCAGTACTTC. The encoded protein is CASSLDRSSYEQYF.